This T cell receptor beta chain was identified during a study of T cell responses to AZD1222 COVID-19 vaccine (dated by TCRdb to the early 2020s). Study-wide context: AZD1222 recipients given second doses at about 4 weeks or at about 12 weeks were pooled, since spike-specific TCR depth and breadth were not found to differ between the two schedules. Trial participants were enrolled by age into 18-55, 56-69 and 70-plus year subgroups, with roughly 160, 29 and 62 TCR-sequenced participants respectively. TCR sequencing covered 233 trial participants: around 210 given two doses of AZD1222 and 26 given two doses of MenACWY control vaccine.

The cysteine opens and the phenylalanine closes a CDR3 of 13 amino acids. Only the CDR3 portion is preserved as DNA: 39 bases, with reading frame beginning at the first base. V and J lose 4 bases and 2 bases, and a span of 8 bases separates them. The germline V gene supplies CDR1 MGHRA and CDR2 YSYEKL. With respect to this clone: Its antigen target is currently unknown. No qualities accompany the bases; no much larger clone lies one base away.

The CDR3 regions of human TCRbeta chains were analyzed by immunosequencing. The published analysis was carried out like this. Repertoire TCRs were matched against a reference library of SARS-CoV-2-specific TCRs generated with the MIRA antigen-specificity platform. Breadth was defined as the fraction of unique TCRs that were SARS-CoV-2-associated, and depth was defined as the fraction of total T cells that were SARS-CoV-2-associated. Each spike-specific TCR was assigned to its reactive spike region and to a CD4 or CD8 class using the MIRA data. Log10-transformed breadth and depth values were compared by one-way ANOVA with Sidak's multiple comparisons tests. TCRdb took over this immuneACCESS table, retaining in-frame rearrangements with V and J assigned. Such tables are incomplete; in checked studies, under half of the missing clones stem from an unresolved V gene, and the remainder is unexplained. V and J calls and clone size are those listed in that table; D and trimming were worked out from the DNA. The sample data list about 56,000 clones, and 80% to 90% of these were observed just once. The ten largest account for roughly 16% of the sample.

The label giving this sample's time point can be read as: baseline before first vaccination. The vaccinee samples were drawn from two UK trials, COV001 and COV002, one of which was a single-blind randomized controlled phase 2/3 trial testing AZD1222 (ChAdOx1 nCoV-19) in healthy adults. Trial participant PBMC samples were collected at day 0 and day 28 after the second dose for TCRbeta chain sequencing. The research as a whole found: Most participants were white British and females outnumbered males, and the authors suggested that clonal diversity may have been underestimated. The vaccine-associated CD4 TCRs covered the entire spike protein, and the dominant responses fell in regions 160-218 and 743-854. Epitopes outside the regions mutated in the B.1.351 and B.1.1.7 variants were reportedly recognized by nearly half of the unique spike-specific TCRs. Only five to seven AZD1222 recipients were SARS-CoV-2 seropositive at baseline, limiting conclusions about previously exposed vaccinees. After two AZD1222 doses, both the breadth and the depth of spike-specific TCRs were significantly higher than at day 0 and than in MenACWY recipients. Because no day 14 peak-response samples were available, repertoires were characterized only after the peak T cell response. The 56-69-year group was small, and its depth increase did not reach significance, likely because of low power.

The TCR was taken from an adult in good health. The receptor chain draws on TRBV4-1 and TRBJ1-2, and possibly TRBD1, on 6 matching bases. The sample here was peripheral blood, taken on day 0 of AZD1222 vaccination. CDR3 loop: CASSPGHNYGYTF. The sequence in DNA is TGCGCCAGCAGCCCGGGACACAACTATGGCTACACCTTC.